This is a list of T cell receptor beta chains from one sample in a study of T cells in Graves' hyperthyroidism and ophthalmopathy. TCRdb reprocessed the multiplex PCR reads with MiXCR, giving one entry per CDR3 protein. In the table there are more than 550,000 distinct CDR3 sequences, 18% of which are singletons. The specimen sequenced was blood. Receptors originate from a woman aged 50 to 60 with Graves' hyperthyroidism that later progressed to Graves' ophthalmopathy. CDR3s include the opening cysteine and the closing phenylalanine or tryptophan. A D gene is named only where the DNA matches it firmly. Only part of the rows carry a size: once, few, many, or a class if the clone is expanded.

J | D | V | size | CDR3 | DNA
TRBJ2-1 | - | TRBV20-1 | - | CSAREGYRVGYNEQFF | TGCAGTGCTAGGGAGGGTTACAGGGTCGGGTACAATGAGCAGTTCTTC
TRBJ1-6 | TRBD1 | TRBV5-6 | - | CASSSLEDRGYSPLHF | TGTGCCAGCAGCTCGCTCGAGGACAGGGGTTATTCACCCCTCCACTTT
TRBJ1-3 | - | TRBV6-2/TRBV6-3 | few | CASSYYSGNTIYF | TGTGCCAGCAGTTACTATTCTGGAAACACCATATATTTT
TRBJ2-2 | - | TRBV20-1 | few | CSANLGGRTGELFF | TGCAGTGCTAATTTAGGGGGTCGCACCGGGGAGCTGTTTTTT
TRBJ2-2 | - | TRBV12-3/TRBV12-4 | - | CASSLSRQNTGELFF | TGTGCCAGCAGTTTAAGCCGACAGAACACCGGGGAGCTGTTTTTT
TRBJ1-5 | - | TRBV7-8 | - | CASSSRAGGNQPQHF | TGTGCCAGCAGCTCCAGAGCAGGGGGCAATCAGCCCCAGCATTTT
TRBJ2-7 | TRBD1 | TRBV6-1 | many | CASRERQGAYEQYF | TGTGCCAGCAGGGAAAGACAGGGGGCCTACGAGCAGTACTTC
TRBJ1-2 | - | TRBV7-9 | few | CASSLGMGEAAYGYTF | TGTGCCAGCAGCTTAGGGATGGGGGAGGCGGCCTATGGCTACACCTTC
TRBJ2-1 | - | TRBV27 | many | CASSLLDSFYNEQFF | TGTGCCAGCAGTTTACTCGACAGCTTCTACAATGAGCAGTTCTTC
TRBJ1-2 | - | TRBV3-1 | many | CASSQQVSGSGYTF | TGTGCCAGCAGCCAACAAGTTTCGGGGAGCGGCTACACCTTC
TRBJ1-4 | TRBD1 | TRBV20-1 | few | CSANRDRISLNGEKLFF | TGCAGTGCTAACCGGGACAGGATCAGCCTGAATGGGGAAAAACTGTTTTTT